The rows below give T cell receptor beta chains drawn from one sample of a study of cytomegalovirus exposure and HLA in healthy donors. Libraries were prepared by immunoSEQ multiplex PCR; TCRdb keeps only in-frame clonotypes and omits some of them. The data contain some 160,000 clones, about three quarters of them seen just once; the ten biggest clones take up 7%. The material sequenced was PBMCs. These receptors all stem from a woman aged 40 to 55 in good health and CMV-seropositive. The CDR3 runs from the conserved cysteine through the conserved F or W. Fields, in order: V gene, D gene, clone size, J gene, CDR3 length, CDR3 protein, CDR3 DNA. A D gene is named only where the DNA matches it firmly. A clone size is listed for some rows: how often the clone was seen (once, few, many), or a class if it is expanded.

v_call: TRBV2; d_call: .; clone_size: few; j_call: TRBJ1-3; cdr3_length: 17; cdr3_aa: CASSATPTVNPGNTIYF; cdr3_nt: TGTGCCAGCAGTGCCACGCCGACAGTAAATCCTGGAAACACCATATATTTT
v_call: TRBV11-3; d_call: TRBD2; clone_size: .; j_call: TRBJ2-1; cdr3_length: 15; cdr3_aa: CASSLGGGGVDEQFF; cdr3_nt: TGTGCCAGCAGCTTAGGCGGCGGGGGGGTTGATGAGCAGTTCTTC
v_call: TRBV28; d_call: .; clone_size: .; j_call: TRBJ1-1; cdr3_length: 14; cdr3_aa: CASSFGGAIAEAFF; cdr3_nt: TGTGCCAGCAGTTTTGGGGGGGCGATCGCTGAAGCTTTCTTT
v_call: TRBV11-2; d_call: .; clone_size: .; j_call: TRBJ2-5; cdr3_length: 15; cdr3_aa: CASSDWGRTQETQYF; cdr3_nt: TGTGCCAGCAGCGACTGGGGGAGGACCCAAGAGACCCAGTACTTC
v_call: TRBV2; d_call: TRBD1; clone_size: once; j_call: TRBJ1-2; cdr3_length: 14; cdr3_aa: CASSEARTGGEKAF; cdr3_nt: TGTGCCAGCAGTGAAGCGAGGACAGGGGGAGAGAAGGCGTTC
v_call: TRBV5-1; d_call: TRBD1; clone_size: .; j_call: TRBJ1-2; cdr3_length: 16; cdr3_aa: CASSLAGTVYSYGYTF; cdr3_nt: TGCGCCAGCAGCTTGGCCGGGACAGTCTACTCCTATGGCTACACCTTC
v_call: TRBV5-1; d_call: .; clone_size: .; j_call: TRBJ1-3; cdr3_length: 14; cdr3_aa: CASSSGFSGNTIYF; cdr3_nt: TGCGCCAGCAGCTCCGGGTTCTCTGGAAACACCATATATTTT
v_call: TRBV19; d_call: .; clone_size: .; j_call: TRBJ1-1; cdr3_length: 14; cdr3_aa: CASSIRGVATEAFF; cdr3_nt: TGTGCCAGTAGTATCCGCGGGGTGGCCACTGAAGCCTTCTTT
v_call: TRBV6-1; d_call: .; clone_size: .; j_call: TRBJ2-5; cdr3_length: 14; cdr3_aa: CASSVTGRSETQYF; cdr3_nt: TGTGCCAGCAGCGTCACAGGGCGCTCCGAGACCCAGTACTTC
v_call: TRBV4-3; d_call: TRBD2; clone_size: .; j_call: TRBJ2-3; cdr3_length: 17; cdr3_aa: CASSPAGGPTVADTQYF; cdr3_nt: TGCGCCAGCAGCCCAGCGGGGGGGCCTACGGTTGCAGATACGCAGTATTTT
v_call: TRBV27; d_call: TRBD2; clone_size: .; j_call: TRBJ2-7; cdr3_length: 14; cdr3_aa: CASSLLPTSGGSYF; cdr3_nt: TGTGCCAGCAGTTTACTCCCCACTAGCGGGGGATCGTACTTC
v_call: TRBV18; d_call: .; clone_size: .; j_call: TRBJ2-7; cdr3_length: 14; cdr3_aa: CASSADGGSYEQYF; cdr3_nt: TGTGCCAGCTCCGCGGACGGGGGTTCCTACGAGCAGTACTTC
v_call: TRBV7-2; d_call: .; clone_size: .; j_call: TRBJ2-3; cdr3_length: 13; cdr3_aa: CASSLQGSDTQYF; cdr3_nt: TGTGCCAGCAGCTTACAGGGATCAGATACGCAGTATTTT
v_call: TRBV2; d_call: .; clone_size: .; j_call: TRBJ1-1; cdr3_length: 15; cdr3_aa: CASKSRRDMNTEAFF; cdr3_nt: TGTGCCAGCAAGAGCAGAAGAGACATGAACACTGAAGCTTTCTTT
v_call: TRBV18; d_call: .; clone_size: few; j_call: TRBJ2-1; cdr3_length: 11; cdr3_aa: CASSPGLEQFF; cdr3_nt: TGTGCCAGCTCACCAGGGCTTGAGCAGTTCTTC
v_call: TRBV21-1; d_call: .; clone_size: .; j_call: TRBJ2-1; cdr3_length: 15; cdr3_aa: CASSKSLAGDNEQFF; cdr3_nt: TGTGCCAGCAGCAAGTCCTTGGCGGGTGACAATGAGCAGTTCTTC
v_call: TRBV27; d_call: .; clone_size: .; j_call: TRBJ2-3; cdr3_length: 16; cdr3_aa: CASSLGSGGSADTQYF; cdr3_nt: TGTGCCAGCAGTTTAGGGTCCGGGGGATCCGCAGATACGCAGTATTTT
v_call: TRBV19; d_call: .; clone_size: .; j_call: TRBJ1-2; cdr3_length: 13; cdr3_aa: CASSTRGAYGYTF; cdr3_nt: TGTGCCAGTAGTACCCGGGGGGCCTATGGCTACACCTTC
v_call: TRBV7-2; d_call: .; clone_size: .; j_call: TRBJ1-5; cdr3_length: 13; cdr3_aa: CASSLAPGQPQHF; cdr3_nt: TGTGCCAGCAGCTTAGCCCCGGGTCAGCCCCAGCATTTT
v_call: TRBV7-9; d_call: .; clone_size: .; j_call: TRBJ2-5; cdr3_length: 15; cdr3_aa: CASSLVSGRGETQYF; cdr3_nt: TGTGCCAGCAGCTTAGTCTCGGGCAGGGGAGAGACCCAGTACTTC
v_call: TRBV4-3; d_call: .; clone_size: few; j_call: TRBJ2-4; cdr3_length: 15; cdr3_aa: CASSQEVLAKNSQYF; cdr3_nt: TGCGCCAGCAGCCAAGAGGTGCTAGCCAAAAACAGTCAGTACTTC
v_call: TRBV4-1; d_call: TRBD1; clone_size: .; j_call: TRBJ2-1; cdr3_length: 15; cdr3_aa: CASSPTGTGRNEQFF; cdr3_nt: TGCGCCAGCAGCCCAACCGGGACAGGGCGCAATGAGCAGTTCTTC
v_call: TRBV15; d_call: .; clone_size: .; j_call: TRBJ1-1; cdr3_length: 15; cdr3_aa: CATSRSSPTGTEAFF; cdr3_nt: TGTGCCACCAGCAGATCATCACCTACGGGAACTGAAGCTTTCTTT
v_call: TRBV5-6; d_call: TRBD1; clone_size: .; j_call: TRBJ1-1; cdr3_length: 15; cdr3_aa: CASSFGTGKSTEAFF; cdr3_nt: TGTGCCAGCAGCTTCGGGACAGGGAAAAGCACTGAAGCTTTCTTT
v_call: TRBV4-1; d_call: TRBD1; clone_size: few; j_call: TRBJ1-1; cdr3_length: 14; cdr3_aa: CASSQIGTGGISFF; cdr3_nt: TGCGCCAGCAGCCAGATTGGGACAGGGGGGATCTCTTTCTTT
v_call: TRBV12-2; d_call: .; clone_size: .; j_call: TRBJ1-1; cdr3_length: 15; cdr3_aa: CASRLGIQAYTEAFF; cdr3_nt: TGTGCAAGTCGCTTAGGCATCCAGGCTTACACTGAAGCTTTCTTT
v_call: TRBV30; d_call: TRBD2; clone_size: few; j_call: TRBJ2-1; cdr3_length: 13; cdr3_aa: CAWSRGTSGKQFF; cdr3_nt: TGTGCCTGGAGCCGAGGGACTAGCGGAAAGCAGTTCTTC
v_call: TRBV30; d_call: .; clone_size: .; j_call: TRBJ1-3; cdr3_length: 13; cdr3_aa: CAWATTVLDTIYF; cdr3_nt: TGTGCCTGGGCCACGACAGTACTTGACACCATATATTTT
v_call: TRBV9; d_call: .; clone_size: .; j_call: TRBJ2-2; cdr3_length: 17; cdr3_aa: CASSAGDRVDHAGELFF; cdr3_nt: TGTGCCAGCAGCGCGGGAGACAGGGTTGATCACGCCGGGGAGCTGTTTTTT
v_call: TRBV30; d_call: .; clone_size: once; j_call: TRBJ2-1; cdr3_length: 11; cdr3_aa: CAWSSGVAVFF; cdr3_nt: TGTGCCTGGAGTTCAGGTGTAGCGGTGTTCTTC
v_call: TRBV28; d_call: .; clone_size: once; j_call: TRBJ1-3; cdr3_length: 14; cdr3_aa: CASSLTAGGNTIYF; cdr3_nt: TGTGCCAGCAGTCTGACAGCGGGGGGAAACACCATATATTTT
v_call: TRBV6-1; d_call: TRBD1; clone_size: once; j_call: TRBJ1-6; cdr3_length: 14; cdr3_aa: CASSAGQGISPLHF; cdr3_nt: TGTGCCAGCAGTGCCGGACAGGGGATTTCACCCCTCCACTTT
v_call: TRBV30; d_call: .; clone_size: .; j_call: TRBJ2-7; cdr3_length: 14; cdr3_aa: CAWSEFEEPYEQYF; cdr3_nt: TGTGCCTGGAGTGAGTTCGAGGAACCCTACGAGCAGTACTTC
v_call: TRBV7-9; d_call: TRBD2; clone_size: .; j_call: TRBJ2-1; cdr3_length: 14; cdr3_aa: CASSSGGGGNEQFF; cdr3_nt: TGTGCCAGCAGCTCCGGCGGGGGGGGCAATGAGCAGTTCTTC
v_call: TRBV5-1; d_call: TRBD1; clone_size: few; j_call: TRBJ1-4; cdr3_length: 17; cdr3_aa: CASSGGTGGDRNEKLFF; cdr3_nt: TGCGCCAGCAGCGGAGGGACAGGGGGCGATCGGAATGAAAAACTGTTTTTT
v_call: TRBV5-4; d_call: TRBD1; clone_size: once; j_call: TRBJ2-3; cdr3_length: 15; cdr3_aa: CASSLSTGRVDTQYF; cdr3_nt: TGTGCCAGCAGCTTGTCGACAGGGCGGGTAGATACGCAGTATTTT
v_call: TRBV10-2; d_call: .; clone_size: .; j_call: TRBJ1-1; cdr3_length: 12; cdr3_aa: CASSESLFEAFF; cdr3_nt: TGCGCCAGCAGTGAGTCTCTATTTGAAGCTTTCTTT
v_call: TRBV6-6; d_call: TRBD1; clone_size: .; j_call: TRBJ1-1; cdr3_length: 13; cdr3_aa: CASTIKQGAGAFF; cdr3_nt: TGTGCCAGCACCATAAAACAGGGGGCCGGAGCTTTCTTT
v_call: TRBV27; d_call: .; clone_size: .; j_call: TRBJ1-5; cdr3_length: 14; cdr3_aa: CASRKAGGNQPQHF; cdr3_nt: TGTGCCAGCAGGAAAGCGGGCGGAAATCAGCCCCAGCATTTT
v_call: TRBV28; d_call: .; clone_size: .; j_call: TRBJ1-1; cdr3_length: 14; cdr3_aa: CASSFFYRDTEAFF; cdr3_nt: TGTGCCAGCAGTTTTTTTTACAGAGACACTGAAGCTTTCTTT
v_call: TRBV5-1; d_call: TRBD1; clone_size: .; j_call: TRBJ1-1; cdr3_length: 17; cdr3_aa: CASSWSRTGGLNTEAFF; cdr3_nt: TGCGCCAGCAGCTGGAGCAGGACAGGGGGCTTGAACACTGAAGCTTTCTTT
v_call: TRBV2; d_call: .; clone_size: few; j_call: TRBJ1-5; cdr3_length: 15; cdr3_aa: CASSGGGMRNQPQHF; cdr3_nt: TGTGCCAGCAGTGGAGGCGGGATGCGCAATCAGCCCCAGCATTTT
v_call: TRBV10-3; d_call: .; clone_size: .; j_call: TRBJ1-1; cdr3_length: 13; cdr3_aa: CAISAQVNTEAFF; cdr3_nt: TGTGCCATCAGTGCACAGGTGAACACTGAAGCTTTCTTT
v_call: TRBV5-4; d_call: .; clone_size: .; j_call: TRBJ2-3; cdr3_length: 16; cdr3_aa: CASSLVGRGATDTQYF; cdr3_nt: TGTGCCAGCAGCTTGGTGGGCAGGGGAGCCACAGATACGCAGTATTTT
v_call: TRBV6-5; d_call: .; clone_size: .; j_call: TRBJ1-2; cdr3_length: 14; cdr3_aa: CASSYSGRAAHYTF; cdr3_nt: TGTGCCAGCAGTTACTCCGGCAGGGCAGCTCACTACACCTTC
v_call: TRBV6-5; d_call: .; clone_size: .; j_call: TRBJ1-5; cdr3_length: 14; cdr3_aa: CASSYRDSNQPQHF; cdr3_nt: TGTGCCAGCAGTTACCGGGATAGCAATCAGCCCCAGCATTTT
v_call: TRBV4-3; d_call: .; clone_size: few; j_call: TRBJ1-4; cdr3_length: 15; cdr3_aa: CASSLTTATNEKLFF; cdr3_nt: TGCGCCAGCAGCCTTACAACCGCAACTAATGAAAAACTGTTTTTT
v_call: TRBV28; d_call: .; clone_size: .; j_call: TRBJ1-2; cdr3_length: 15; cdr3_aa: CASRFPLGVNDGYTF; cdr3_nt: TGTGCCAGCAGATTCCCGCTAGGAGTAAACGATGGCTACACCTTC